The entry below describes one T cell receptor (beta chain). CDR3 length: 13 residues. The germline V gene encodes CDR1 MNHEY and CDR2 SMNVEV (reference sequence). V was cut by 3 bases and J by 7 bases, with 11 bases left in between. These data originate in a study of shared clonotypes between healthy human individuals. Study summary: Contributing individuals were a couple of females and three males aged 18 to 49.

An assay was performed, and its level was deep. TCRdb's table, derived via immunoSEQ multiplex PCR, lists solely in-frame clones and lacks some. The table records roughly 2,300,000 clones, 92% of them present only once. The V gene is TRBV27, the J gene TRBJ2-3; perhaps D is TRBD1 or TRBD2 (5 bases each). The sequence was obtained from a man aged 18 to 30 in good health. Some clones in this sample may be carry-over from other donors' samples. The material sequenced was naive CD4+ T cells from PBMCs. Subset specified: CD45RA+ positively selected. CDR3 sequence: CASSLVGVNTQYF. Written as DNA, the CDR3 is TGTGCCAGCAGTTTGGTGGGGGTTAATACGCAGTATTTT.